This T cell receptor beta chain derives from a study of shared clonotypes between healthy human individuals. The germline V and J ends were trimmed by 3 bases and 2 bases, with 12 bases remaining between them. CDR3 length equals 15 residues. CDR1 and CDR2 (germline): LNHDA, SQIVND (reference sequence). Splitting of each subset's genomic DNA was done evenly across several immunoSEQ plates. The method was immunoSEQ multiplex PCR; TCRdb's version includes in-frame clones alone and lacks a portion of them. The repertoire includes approximately 500,000 clones, approximately 79% of them detected once, and around 12% sits in the top ten.

The sample was PBMCs. The rearrangement joins TRBV19 to TRBJ2-3, with no clear D. This TCR was recovered from a woman between 40 and 55 years old in good health. Some clones in this sample may be carry-over from other donors' samples. The CDR3 sequence: CASSMSIGNTDTQYF. The DNA for the CDR3 is TGTGCCAGTAGTATGAGTATTGGGAACACAGATACGCAGTATTTT.